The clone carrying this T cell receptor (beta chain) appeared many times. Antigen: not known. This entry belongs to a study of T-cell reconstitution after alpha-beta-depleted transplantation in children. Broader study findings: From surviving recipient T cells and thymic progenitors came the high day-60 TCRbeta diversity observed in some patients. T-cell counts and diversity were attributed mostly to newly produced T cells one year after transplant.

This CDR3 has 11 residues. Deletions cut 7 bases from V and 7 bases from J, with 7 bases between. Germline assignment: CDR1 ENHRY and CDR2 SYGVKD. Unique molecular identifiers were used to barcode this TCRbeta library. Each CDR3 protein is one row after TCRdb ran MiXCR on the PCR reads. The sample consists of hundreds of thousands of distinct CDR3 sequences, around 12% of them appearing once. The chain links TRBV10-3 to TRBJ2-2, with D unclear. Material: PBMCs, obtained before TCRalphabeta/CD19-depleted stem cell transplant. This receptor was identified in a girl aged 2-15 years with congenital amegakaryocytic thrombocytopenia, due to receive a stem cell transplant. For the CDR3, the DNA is TGTGCCATCACGTCTGACGGGGAGCTGTTTTTT. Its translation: CAITSDGELFF.